The clone carrying this T cell receptor (beta chain) came up many times. Its ends do not fully match the called genes, so a read error is possible. This record comes from a study of T-cell memory formation after mild COVID-19. TCRdb reanalysed the 5' RACE reads using MiXCR and keeps one entry per CDR3 protein. Here the sample spans more than 350,000 distinct CDR3 sequences, 16% being singletons. The source of this sequence is a man younger than 35 who had mild COVID-19 (a few samples of this study predate the infection). Cell type and time point are not known. Sequencing was done on a sample of PBMCs or a T cell subset sorted from them (not recorded which).

CDR3 sequence (DNA): TGTGCCAGCAGTTTAATCGGCACCGGGGAGCTGTTTTTT. Its translation is CASSLIGTGELFF. V usage is TRBV5-1 and J usage is TRBJ2-2, with D unresolved. CDR1 and CDR2 (germline): SGHRS, YFSETQ. The CDR3 contains 13 residues.